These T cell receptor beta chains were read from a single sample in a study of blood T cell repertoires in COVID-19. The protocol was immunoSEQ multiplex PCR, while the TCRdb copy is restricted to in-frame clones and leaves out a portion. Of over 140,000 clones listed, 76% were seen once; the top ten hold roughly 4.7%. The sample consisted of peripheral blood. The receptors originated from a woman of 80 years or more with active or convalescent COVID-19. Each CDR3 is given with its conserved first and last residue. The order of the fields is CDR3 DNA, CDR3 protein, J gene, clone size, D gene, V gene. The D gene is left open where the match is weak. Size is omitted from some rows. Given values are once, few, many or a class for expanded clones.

cdr3_nt: TGTGCCAGCAGCCCAGGGACTAGCGTGGGCATTCAGTACTTC
cdr3_aa: CASSPGTSVGIQYF
j_call: TRBJ2-4
clone_size: .
d_call: TRBD2
v_call: TRBV7-9

cdr3_nt: TGCCTACTAGACAGGGGGCTTTTTTGGCCGACAAATCAGCCCCAGCATTTT
cdr3_aa: CLLDRGLFWPTNQPQHF
j_call: TRBJ1-5
clone_size: .
d_call: .
v_call: TRBV21-1

cdr3_nt: TGTGCCAGCATGGCGACAGGGGTCTACAATGAGCAGTTCTTC
cdr3_aa: CASMATGVYNEQFF
j_call: TRBJ2-1
clone_size: .
d_call: TRBD1
v_call: TRBV2

cdr3_nt: TGTGCCACCAGCAGAGAATCAGGGCGGAACACTGAAGCTTTCTTT
cdr3_aa: CATSRESGRNTEAFF
j_call: TRBJ1-1
clone_size: .
d_call: .
v_call: TRBV15

cdr3_nt: TGTGCCAGCAGCTTAGTTATGGGGACAGGGGATGGCACTGAAGCTTTCTTT
cdr3_aa: CASSLVMGTGDGTEAFF
j_call: TRBJ1-1
clone_size: .
d_call: TRBD1
v_call: TRBV7-9

cdr3_nt: TGTGCCAGCAGCCAATCAGGGGGACAGGGGGCGGGCTATGGCTACACCTTC
cdr3_aa: CASSQSGGQGAGYGYTF
j_call: TRBJ1-2
clone_size: .
d_call: TRBD1
v_call: TRBV4-2

cdr3_nt: TGTGCCAGCAGCCAAGATGGCCGGTCAGGGGCTTACTACGAGCAGTACTTC
cdr3_aa: CASSQDGRSGAYYEQYF
j_call: TRBJ2-7
clone_size: .
d_call: .
v_call: TRBV3-1/TRBV3-2

cdr3_nt: TGCGCCAGCAGCTTTCAAACGCAGGGGGACACTGAAGCTTTCTTT
cdr3_aa: CASSFQTQGDTEAFF
j_call: TRBJ1-1
clone_size: few
d_call: TRBD1
v_call: TRBV5-1

cdr3_nt: TGTGCCAGTAGTATCCCCAGGGCCGACTATGGCTACACCTTC
cdr3_aa: CASSIPRADYGYTF
j_call: TRBJ1-2
clone_size: .
d_call: .
v_call: TRBV19

cdr3_nt: TGTGCCAGCAGCCATTACCGGGACTCCGAACCTTCGTCTTCAGATACGCAGTATTTT
cdr3_aa: CASSHYRDSEPSSSDTQYF
j_call: TRBJ2-3
clone_size: .
d_call: .
v_call: TRBV3-1/TRBV3-2

cdr3_nt: TGTGCCAGCAGTAGCGATCACGGGACTGAAGCTTTCTTT
cdr3_aa: CASSSDHGTEAFF
j_call: TRBJ1-1
clone_size: .
d_call: .
v_call: TRBV11-3

cdr3_nt: TGCGCCAGCAGCCCCGGGACTAGCGGGACAGATACGCAGTATTTT
cdr3_aa: CASSPGTSGTDTQYF
j_call: TRBJ2-3
clone_size: .
d_call: TRBD2
v_call: TRBV5-1

cdr3_nt: TGTGCCAGCAGCCGAACCGACAAGAACACTGAAGCTTTCTTT
cdr3_aa: CASSRTDKNTEAFF
j_call: TRBJ1-1
clone_size: .
d_call: .
v_call: TRBV11-1

cdr3_nt: TGTGCCAGCAGCTCAGGTATGGACACCGACTATGGCTACACCTTC
cdr3_aa: CASSSGMDTDYGYTF
j_call: TRBJ1-2
clone_size: .
d_call: .
v_call: TRBV5-4

cdr3_nt: TGTGCCAGCAGTTTATTCAGGGAAGCTTTCTTT
cdr3_aa: CASSLFREAFF
j_call: TRBJ1-1
clone_size: few
d_call: .
v_call: TRBV12-3/TRBV12-4

cdr3_nt: TGTGCCAGCAGCCGAGCGGGGATCACAGATACGCAGTATTTT
cdr3_aa: CASSRAGITDTQYF
j_call: TRBJ2-3
clone_size: .
d_call: TRBD2
v_call: TRBV6-5

cdr3_nt: TGTGCCAGCAGCGCCGACAGGGGGATGCAAGAGACCCAGTACTTC
cdr3_aa: CASSADRGMQETQYF
j_call: TRBJ2-5
clone_size: .
d_call: TRBD1
v_call: TRBV11-2

cdr3_nt: TGTGCCAGCAGCCCGTTTTTCGGGAACACTGAAGCTTTCTTT
cdr3_aa: CASSPFFGNTEAFF
j_call: TRBJ1-1
clone_size: .
d_call: .
v_call: TRBV4-2

cdr3_nt: TGTGCCTGGAACCCGAACAAGAACACTGAAGCTTTCTTT
cdr3_aa: CAWNPNKNTEAFF
j_call: TRBJ1-1
clone_size: .
d_call: .
v_call: TRBV30

cdr3_nt: TGTGCCAGCAGCCCCCAGCGGGGGTCCCAAGAGACCCAGTACTTC
cdr3_aa: CASSPQRGSQETQYF
j_call: TRBJ2-5
clone_size: .
d_call: .
v_call: TRBV21-1

cdr3_nt: TGTGCCAGCAGCGTCCGGGACTCTCCCTACGAGCAGTACTTC
cdr3_aa: CASSVRDSPYEQYF
j_call: TRBJ2-7
clone_size: .
d_call: .
v_call: TRBV5-4

cdr3_nt: TGCGCCAGCAGCCAAGGCGGGGGGTACACAGATACGCAGTATTTT
cdr3_aa: CASSQGGGYTDTQYF
j_call: TRBJ2-3
clone_size: few
d_call: TRBD2
v_call: TRBV4-1

cdr3_nt: TGCGCCAGCAGCTTTTCCGGGGATAGCAATCAGCCCCAGCATTTT
cdr3_aa: CASSFSGDSNQPQHF
j_call: TRBJ1-5
clone_size: few
d_call: .
v_call: TRBV5-1

cdr3_nt: TGCAGTGCTAGTACCAGGGGGTATCAGCCCCAGCATTTT
cdr3_aa: CSASTRGYQPQHF
j_call: TRBJ1-5
clone_size: .
d_call: TRBD1
v_call: TRBV20-1